This T cell receptor (beta chain) was sequenced during a study of identical twins. Via MiXCR, TCRdb re-called the 5' RACE reads, giving one row per CDR3 protein. The top ten clones hold around 13% of a sample with roughly 770,000 distinct CDR3 sequences, roughly 18% of them seen once. The ends were cut back, 2 bases at V and 9 bases at J, with 14 bases in the middle. The CDR3 contains 15 residues. The germline V gene encodes CDR1 SGHTA and CDR2 FQGNSA. These records were also assigned to another study, of T cells expressing NK-cell markers.

This chain connects TRBV7-2 to TRBJ1-6; D ambiguous. Sequences were obtained from PBMCs. This TCR was recovered from a woman younger than 35 in good health. The CDR3 DNA follows: TGTGCCAGCAGCTTAAAGGGTCAGCCATTTTCACCCCTCCACTTT. It codes for CASSLKGQPFSPLHF.